The 27 T cell receptor beta chains in this list originate from one sample, sequenced in a study of cytomegalovirus exposure and HLA in healthy donors. The PCR made use of 60 Vbeta and 13 Jbeta primers. Sequenced by immunoSEQ multiplex PCR; TCRdb stores in-frame clones only, minus some. The sample lists about 110,000 clones; roughly 68% were seen once. What was sequenced was PBMCs. The receptors here all came from a woman aged 25 to 39 in good health and CMV-seronegative.

This clone has a single count. The gene calls are TRBV7-9 and TRBJ1-2; tentative D call: TRBD1 (5 bases). The V gene lost 1 base and the J gene lost 3 bases, with 12 bases spanning the gap. This CDR3 contains 15 residues. Germline CDR1 and CDR2: SEHNR and FQNEAQ (reference sequence). The chain's CDR3 is CASSLVDSPHYGYTF. CDR3 coding DNA: TGTGCCAGCAGCTTAGTAGACAGCCCGCACTATGGCTACACCTTC.

The J gene is TRBJ2-1, the V gene TRBV18; D not certain. The V end lost 2 bases, the J end lost 5 bases, and 13 bases lay between the germline ends. Germline V gene lookup returns CDR1 KGHSH and CDR2 LQKENI. The CDR3 is 15 amino acids. The CDR3 DNA reads TGTGCCAGCTCACCAAGATTAACATCCAACAATGAGCAGTTCTTC. This encodes CASSPRLTSNNEQFF.

This clone turned up a few times. This chain connects TRBV10-3 to TRBJ2-3; 10 bases match TRBD2. CDR1 and CDR2 from the germline V gene are ENHRY and SYGVKD. Trimming at V came to 5 bases and at J to 0 bases, leaving 14 bases not matched to a gene. The CDR3 spans 19 residues. CDR3 nucleotide sequence: TGTGCCATCAGTCTCCCGACTAGCGGGTTATCCACTAGCACAGATACGCAGTATTTT. Its protein is CAISLPTSGLSTSTDTQYF.

The V and J genes are TRBV5-1 and TRBJ2-7, with a tentative D call TRBD1 (6 bases). The V end lost 4 bases, the J end lost 4 bases, and 15 bases lay between the germline ends. Germline V gene data show CDR1 as SGHRS and CDR2 as YFSETQ. This CDR3 has 14 residues. Written as DNA, the CDR3 is TGCGCCAGCAGCCCCTCGGACAGCCGGTACGAGCAGTACTTC. It codes for CASSPSDSRYEQYF.

The chain carries TRBV9 and TRBJ1-4; D is unclear. The V end was cut by 0 bases, the J end by 0 bases, with 12 bases between. The germline V gene encodes CDR1 SGDLS and CDR2 YYNGEE. The CDR3 has 17 amino acids. DNA of the CDR3: TGTGCCAGCAGCGTAGGTGGGCCCGCTGCAACTAATGAAAAACTGTTTTTT. Translating gives CASSVGGPAATNEKLFF.

The chain is built from TRBV30 and TRBJ1-1; possibly TRBD1 for D (6 bases). CDR3 length: 13 residues. With 8 bases removed from V and 0 bases from J, the gap between germline ends came to 13 bases. Per germline, CDR1 GTSNPN and CDR2 SVGIG (reference sequence). CDR3 sequence reads: CARRTGMNTEAFF. The CDR3 bases are TGTGCCCGAAGAACAGGGATGAACACTGAAGCTTTCTTT.

The J gene is TRBJ1-4, the V gene TRBV21-1. TRBV21-1 is described as a pseudogene. There are 12 residues in the CDR3. The DNA of the CDR3 is TGTGCCAGCCGGGAGGGGAGGCAAAAACTGTTTTTT. Residues: CASREGRQKLFF.

The gene calls are TRBV5-1 and TRBJ2-3; D remains ambiguous. Germline CDR1 reads SGHRS; CDR2 reads YFSETQ. V lost 3 bases and J 1 base, leaving 6 bases between the germline ends. This CDR3 has 13 amino acids. The CDR3 sequence: CASSSSGTDTQYF. As DNA, the CDR3 is TGCGCCAGCAGCTCCTCGGGCACAGATACGCAGTATTTT.

V is TRBV6-5 and J is TRBJ1-1; D may be TRBD1 (6 bases). The V gene lost 6 bases and the J gene lost 2 bases, with 13 bases spanning the gap. This CDR3 contains 14 residues. Per the germline V gene, CDR1 is MNHEY and CDR2 is SVGAGI. CDR3 residues: CASRDWGGNTEAFF. The DNA of the CDR3 is TGTGCCAGCAGGGACTGGGGGGGCAACACTGAAGCTTTCTTT.

In its sample, this clone was seen once. The chain links TRBV7-8 to TRBJ1-2; D might be TRBD1 (6 bases). This CDR3 region has 15 residues. V was shortened by 5 bases and J by 3 bases, with 16 bases between the two germline ends. Germline V gene sequence: CDR1 SGHVS, CDR2 FQNEAQ. The CDR3 sequence: CASSARDTIYYGYTF. The CDR3 region has the DNA TGTGCCAGCAGCGCCCGGGACACCATTTACTATGGCTACACCTTC.

The chain has TRBV19 and TRBJ2-7, with 8 bases aligning to TRBD1. Per germline, CDR1 LNHDA and CDR2 SQIVND (reference sequence). The CDR3 is 15 amino acids. V lost 4 bases to trimming and J lost 3 bases; unmatched junction nucleotides: 8. The CDR3 spells CASSTGQGIIYEQYF. The CDR3, as DNA: TGTGCCAGTAGTACCGGACAGGGAATAATCTACGAGCAGTACTTC.

The J gene is TRBJ1-1, the V gene TRBV9; no clear D gene. From germline, CDR1 is SGDLS and CDR2 YYNGEE. V lost 3 bases and J lost 3, with 9 bases in between. The CDR3 is made up of 13 amino acids. In DNA form, the CDR3 reads TGTGCCAGCAGCGGAGGCGGGGACACTGAAGCTTTCTTT. This gives the protein CASSGGGDTEAFF.

The chain joins TRBV11-1 to TRBJ2-7, with D perhaps matching TRBD1 (5 bases). The CDR3 is 14 residues long. Germline assignment: CDR1 SGHAT and CDR2 FQDESV (reference sequence). The V and J ends lost 4 bases and 6 bases respectively, with 16 bases between them. CDR3 sequence reads: CASSSPTSGAEQYF. The CDR3 coding sequence is TGTGCCAGCAGCTCACCCACCTCTGGGGCCGAGCAGTACTTC. Based on the CDR3 plus reference TRBV11-1 and TRBJ2-7, the full variable domain is EAEVAQSPRYKITEKSQAVAFWCDPISGHATLYWYRQILGQGPELLVQFQDESVVDDSQLPKDRFSAERLKGVDSTLKIQPAELGDSAMYLCASSSPTSGAEQYFGPGTRLTVT.

The genes are TRBV2 and TRBJ1-2; TRBD1 might be the D (6 bases). The CDR3 sequence is 12 residues long. The germline CDR1 and CDR2 sequences are SNHLY and FYNNEI. Between the trimmed V and J ends, which lost 8 bases and 0 bases, there was a span of 7 bases. The CDR3 coding sequence is TGTGCCAGCCGACAGGCTAACTATGGCTACACCTTC. This sequence encodes CASRQANYGYTF.

V gene TRBV30 combines with J gene TRBJ1-1, with a weak D call TRBD1 (6 bases). V gave up 3 bases and J gave up 5 bases, with 16 bases separating them. The CDR3 is 14 residues long. The germline gives CDR1 GTSNPN, CDR2 SVGIG (reference sequence). The CDR3 DNA follows: TGTGCCTGGAGCGAAACCGGGGGGCAGACTGAAGCTTTCTTT. Encoded protein: CAWSETGGQTEAFF.

The V and J genes are TRBV19 and TRBJ1-5; no clear D. Looked up from germline, CDR1 is LNHDA and CDR2 is SQIVND (reference sequence). Trimming shortened V by 4 bases and J by 10 bases, and 8 bases separated the two germline ends. There are 11 residues in the CDR3. Here the CDR3 reads CASSTGGPQHF. Here the CDR3 DNA reads TGTGCCAGTAGTACGGGAGGCCCCCAGCATTTT.

The rearrangement uses TRBV20-1 and TRBJ1-2, with D possibly TRBD1 on 6 matching bases. CDR3 size: 11 residues. V dropped 7 bases and J dropped 8 bases, with 14 bases sitting between them. CDR1 and CDR2 from the germline V gene are DFQATT and SNEGSKA (reference sequence). In DNA, the CDR3 is TGCAGTGGGCTCGGACAGCCCGGCTACACCTTC. Translation gives CSGLGQPGYTF.

The chain employs TRBV6-4 and TRBJ2-5; 9 bases match TRBD2. The J segment lost 2 bases and the V segment lost 7 bases, leaving 5 bases of the junction unmatched. CDR1 MRHNA and CDR2 SNTAGT come from the germline V gene. The CDR3 has 14 residues. The CDR3 bases are TGTGCCAGCATATCTAGCGGGACGCAAGAGACCCAGTACTTC. This gives the protein CASISSGTQETQYF.

The chain couples TRBV2 to TRBJ1-1, with D tentatively TRBD1 (6 bases). V lost 8 bases and J lost 1, with 20 bases in between. The CDR3 has 16 residues. Germline V gene sequence: CDR1 SNHLY, CDR2 FYNNEI. The DNA of the CDR3 is TGTGCCAGCGGAATGAGGGTGGTAGGGGGGAACACTGAAGCTTTCTTT. It specifies CASGMRVVGGNTEAFF. The whole variable domain, remainder taken from reference TRBV2 and TRBJ1-1, is EPEVTQTPSHQVTQMGQEVILRCVPISNHLYFYWYRQILGQKVEFLVSFYNNEISEKSEIFDDQFSVERPDGSNFTLKIRSTKLEDSAMYFCASGMRVVGGNTEAFFGQGTRLTVV.

This chain uses TRBV2 with TRBJ2-5; D not certain. This CDR3 region has 11 residues. V lost 6 bases, J lost 1 base, and 3 bases lay in between. The germline V gene encodes CDR1 SNHLY and CDR2 FYNNEI. DNA for the CDR3: TGTGCCAGCAGCCTCCAAGAGACCCAGTACTTC. Translated: CASSLQETQYF.

The CDR3 nucleotides are TGTGCCAGCAGCTTGGCCGTAGGGGGGGACACTGAAGCTTTCTTT. It is translated as CASSLAVGGDTEAFF. The chain carries TRBV5-8 and TRBJ1-1, with a possible D match to TRBD1 (6 bases). Germline CDR1 reads SGHTS; CDR2 reads YDEGEE. The V gene lost 0 bases and the J gene lost 3 bases, with 12 bases spanning the gap. This CDR3 comprises 15 residues. Filled out from reference TRBV5-8 and TRBJ1-1, the complete variable domain reads EAGVTQSPTHLIKTRGQQATLRCSPISGHTSVYWYQQALGLGLQFLLWYDEGEERNRGNFPPRFSGRQFPNYSSELNVNALELEDSALYLCASSLAVGGDTEAFFGQGTRLTVV.

Here the CDR3 reads CASSDLAGGHNEQFF. In DNA, the CDR3 is TGTGCCAGCAGCGACTTAGCGGGGGGCCACAATGAGCAGTTCTTC. This rearrangement joins TRBV13 to TRBJ2-1; 10 bases are a match to TRBD2. There are 15 residues in the CDR3. The V gene's germline CDR1 is PRHDT and CDR2 FYEKMQ (reference sequence). After removal of 5 bases from V and 5 bases from J, the junction contained 6 bases not matched to a gene. Supplemented by reference TRBV13 and TRBJ2-1, the full variable domain reads AAGVIQSPRHLIKEKRETATLKCYPIPRHDTVYWYQQGPGQDPQFLISFYEKMQSDKGSIPDRFSAQQFSDYHSELNMSSLELGDSALYFCASSDLAGGHNEQFFGPGTRLTVL.

To note about this clone: The same CDR3 arises from other DNA sequences in this sample as well. The chain couples TRBV5-4 to TRBJ1-1; TRBD1 is a possible D gene (6 bases). The germline V and J ends were trimmed by 2 bases and 1 base, with 9 bases remaining between them. The germline V gene encodes CDR1 SGHNT and CDR2 YYREEE (reference sequence). The CDR3 length is 14 residues. Here the CDR3 DNA reads TGTGCCAGCAGCTTCAGGGGTGGGAACACTGAAGCTTTCTTT. It translates to CASSFRGGNTEAFF.

The chain recombines TRBV7-9 with TRBJ1-1; 7 bases align to TRBD1. Per the germline V gene, CDR1 is SEHNR and CDR2 is FQNEAQ (reference sequence). Trimming took 5 bases from V and 10 from J; bases not matched to a gene: 7. The CDR3 runs to 12 residues. In nucleotides, the CDR3 is TGTGCCAGCAGCACACAGGGGTTCAGAGCTTTCTTT. The encoded protein is CASSTQGFRAFF.

J is TRBJ2-3 and V is TRBV10-3; 9 bases are shared with TRBD2. This CDR3 is built from 13 residues. The germline CDR1 and CDR2 sequences are ENHRY and SYGVKD. With 7 bases clipped from V and 6 bases from J, the junction kept 5 bases outside the gene matches. CDR3 protein: CAITAGGSDTQYF. In nucleotides, the CDR3 is TGTGCCATCACAGCGGGGGGATCGGATACGCAGTATTTT.

This clone was found a few times. The chain carries TRBV6-6 and TRBJ1-1; possibly TRBD1 for D (6 bases). From germline, CDR1 is MNHNY and CDR2 SVGAGI (reference sequence). Deletions cut 6 bases from V and 4 bases from J, with 15 bases between. The length of the CDR3 is 14 residues. CDR3 bases: TGTGCCAGCAGCAGGATAACAGGGCTCACTGAAGCTTTCTTT. Amino acid sequence: CASSRITGLTEAFF.

The chain recombines TRBV4-1 with TRBJ2-5; 8 nucleotides align to TRBD1. Germline V gene data show CDR1 as MGHRA and CDR2 as YSYEKL. This CDR3 region has 17 residues. J was trimmed by 5 bases and V by 0 bases; bases with no gene match: 11. Written as DNA, the CDR3 is TGCGCCAGCAGCCAAGATTCTAGGCAGGGGGCACGGGAGACCCAGTACTTC. Amino acid sequence: CASSQDSRQGARETQYF.